This T cell receptor (beta chain) was retrieved from a study of T cells in Graves' hyperthyroidism and ophthalmopathy. Points from the study as a whole: Ophthalmopathy prediction by the model preceded onset by a median about 6 months. In the analysis, a 13 V-J model separated ophthalmopathy from stable hyperthyroidism.

This clonotype was seen repeatedly, ten times or more. The antigen is unknown. Diagnosis rested on symptoms, serum thyroxine and TRAb, thyroid ultrasound, and orbital computed tomography. The source of the PBMCs was over 8.5 ml of fresh peripheral blood. Using RNA transcripts as the source, TCR beta CDR3 regions were amplified. HTBI primers were used for first-round RT-PCR of the TCR CDR3. TCRdb re-called the multiplex PCR reads through MiXCR, storing one row per CDR3 protein. The sample lists 300,000 to 500,000 distinct CDR3 sequences; over 11% were seen once. There are 17 residues in the CDR3. The germline gives CDR1 LGHNA, CDR2 YNFKEQ. V lost 0 bases to trimming and J lost 6 bases; unmatched junction nucleotides: 13.

The sequenced material came from blood. This chain connects TRBV4-2 to TRBJ2-7, with 8 bases fitting TRBD2. The TCR comes from a man in his fifties with Graves' ophthalmopathy. CDR3 sequence (DNA): TGTGCCAGCAGCCAAGATGCCAGCGGGAGCCCGGAACGCGAGCAGTACTTC. It specifies CASSQDASGSPEREQYF.